Presented here are 17 T cell receptor beta chains from one specimen sequenced in a study of patients and donors after allogeneic stem cell transplantation. TCRdb re-called the RT-PCR reads with MiXCR, one entry per CDR3 protein. The profile covers about 960,000 distinct CDR3 sequences, with roughly 17% appearing a single time and 5% to 6.5% taken by the ten largest. Specimen: blood, either unsorted or a sorted T cell fraction (not recorded which). These receptors all come from a human donor who was either an allogeneic HSCT recipient or a stem cell or donor lymphocyte infusion donor (not recorded which). It is not recorded whose cells these are; they may come from a transplant donor.

This rearrangement joins TRBV30 to TRBJ2-7, with D possibly matching TRBD1 (6 bases). Germline lookup yields CDR1 GTSNPN and CDR2 SVGIG (reference sequence). Trimming removed 8 bases from V and 2 bases from J, with 13 bases in between. The CDR3 has 12 residues. CDR3 sequence (DNA): TGTGCCGTCAACAGGGATACCTACGAGCAGTACTTC. Amino acid sequence: CAVNRDTYEQYF.

This clonotype was seen a handful of times. CDR3 nucleotides: TGTGCCATCAGTGAGCCACGGACAGGAAAGGGCACTGAAGCTTTCTTT. The encoded protein is CAISEPRTGKGTEAFF. This chain uses TRBV10-3 with TRBJ1-1; 7 bases match TRBD1. Germline V gene data show CDR1 as ENHRY and CDR2 as SYGVKD. Germline trimming cut 2 bases from V and 4 bases from J; bases unmatched to any gene: 10. This CDR3 spans 16 amino acids.

This sequence joins TRBV20-1 and TRBJ1-5, with TRBD1 as a possible D gene (5 bases). This CDR3 contains 13 residues. Germline V CDR1 and CDR2: DFQATT, SNEGSKA (reference sequence). Deletions cut 6 bases from V and 4 bases from J, with 13 bases between. The CDR3 loop is CSASPGLNQPQHF. The CDR3 nucleotides read TGCAGTGCCTCACCAGGGCTAAATCAGCCCCAGCATTTT.

V gene TRBV20-1 combines with J gene TRBJ1-4, with D unresolved. Germline values: CDR1 DFQATT, CDR2 SNEGSKA (reference sequence). The CDR3 length is 14 residues. V dropped 4 bases and J dropped 7 bases, with 16 bases sitting between them. The CDR3 loop is CSATLEDLGEKLFF. The CDR3 DNA reads TGCAGTGCTACCCTTGAAGACCTAGGTGAAAAACTGTTTTTT.

This clonotype appeared once. The gene calls are TRBV6-1 and TRBJ1-3; TRBD1 agrees at 8 bases. V was clipped by 6 bases and J by 4 bases; unmatched bases: 8. Germline loops: CDR1 MNHNS, CDR2 SASEGT. The CDR3 is made up of 15 amino acids. CDR3 protein: CASRSHTGGGNTIYF. CDR3 DNA sequence: TGTGCCAGCAGATCCCATACAGGGGGAGGAAACACCATATATTTT.

This clonotype was counted between two and nine times. This chain connects TRBV12-3 or TRBV12-4 to TRBJ2-3; D is ambiguous. The length of the CDR3 is 12 residues. The V and J ends lost 6 bases and 9 bases respectively, with 13 bases between them. The DNA of the CDR3 is TGTGCCAGCAGCTTGAACCCGAGGACGCAGTATTTT. Amino acid sequence: CASSLNPRTQYF.

The gene calls are TRBV14 and TRBJ2-2; D gene unclear. The CDR3 is made up of 14 amino acids. The V gene lost 4 bases and the J gene lost 3 bases, with 9 bases spanning the gap. Looked up from germline, CDR1 is SGHDN and CDR2 is FVKESK. Here the CDR3 DNA reads TGTGCCAGCAGCCTTCAGTTGTACACCGGGGAGCTGTTTTTT. Its protein product is CASSLQLYTGELFF.

The V and J genes are TRBV5-6 and TRBJ1-1, with no clear D. Trimming took 0 bases from V and 4 from J, leaving 13 bases between them. Germline CDR1 SGHDT, CDR2 YYEEEE. The CDR3 consists of 15 residues. The CDR3 reads CASSLDRGLGTEAFF. CDR3 DNA sequence: TGTGCCAGCAGCTTGGACCGAGGTTTGGGCACTGAAGCTTTCTTT.

The CDR3 DNA sequence: TGTGCCTCTCACAGGGGAAGGGGCCTTAATGAGCAGTTCTTC. Translated, it gives CASHRGRGLNEQFF. This chain connects TRBV30 to TRBJ2-1, with TRBD1 matching 7 bases. Per the germline V gene, CDR1 is GTSNPN and CDR2 is SVGIG (reference sequence). The CDR3 contains 14 residues. V was pared by 7 bases and J by 7 bases, with 13 bases of the junction left unmatched.

The chain employs TRBV20-1 and TRBJ1-2, with unresolved D. V was trimmed by 3 bases and J by 5 bases, leaving 13 bases between them. There are 13 residues in the CDR3. Germline CDR1 and CDR2: DFQATT and SNEGSKA (reference sequence). In DNA form, the CDR3 reads TGCAGTGCTAGGGAACATTCCGGGTATGGCTACACCTTC. It translates to CSAREHSGYGYTF.

This chain connects TRBV7-9 to TRBJ2-3, with 11 bases aligning to TRBD2. V dropped 4 bases and J dropped 4; count of bases not matched to a gene: 4. CDR3 length equals 15 residues. Germline values: CDR1 SEHNR, CDR2 FQNEAQ (reference sequence). The CDR3 sequence: CASSSSLAGADTQYF. For the CDR3, the DNA is TGTGCCAGCAGCTCCTCACTAGCGGGGGCAGATACGCAGTATTTT.

This clonotype was found many times. The chain carries TRBV12-3 or TRBV12-4 and TRBJ2-5, with 7 bases lining up with TRBD1. The CDR3 totals 15 residues. Trimming took 2 bases from V and 3 from J; bases not matched to a gene: 6. This chain's CDR3 is CASSLSHDREETQYF. The CDR3 DNA reads TGTGCCAGCAGTTTATCACACGACAGGGAAGAGACCCAGTACTTC.

V and J are TRBV9 and TRBJ2-1, with 14 bases aligning to TRBD2. This CDR3 has 17 residues. Germline CDR1 is SGDLS and CDR2 is YYNGEE. Germline trimming cut 3 bases from V and 4 bases from J; bases unmatched to any gene: 6. The CDR3 DNA sequence: TGTGCCAGCAGCGGACTAGCGGGAGGGCCTGGGTACAATGAGCAGTTCTTC. Residues: CASSGLAGGPGYNEQFF.

The gene calls are TRBV24-1 and TRBJ1-1, with unresolved D. The germline V gene has CDR1 KGHDR and CDR2 SFDVKD. Trimming left V 4 bases short and J 4 bases short, with 3 bases between. The length of the CDR3 is 11 residues. The CDR3 nucleotides are TGTGCCACCAGTGACAGCACTGAAGCTTTCTTT. It codes for CATSDSTEAFF.

The sample holds many counts of this clonotype. CDR3 in amino acids: CASSPTGGNNEQFF. As DNA, the CDR3 is TGTGCCAGCAGTCCCACAGGGGGGAACAATGAGCAGTTCTTC. The chain joins TRBV12-3 or TRBV12-4 to TRBJ2-1; 8 positions match TRBD1. This CDR3 comprises 14 residues. The junction had 5 bases not matched to a gene; V was cut back by 5 bases and J by 5 bases.

This clonotype was seen a few times. This chain uses TRBV7-9 with TRBJ1-5; 9 positions agree with TRBD1. This CDR3 is 15 amino acids long. V lost 7 bases and J lost 2; bases outside the gene matches: 6. CDR1 is SEHNR and CDR2 is FQNEAQ in the germline V gene (reference sequence). The CDR3 DNA reads TGTGCCAGCATCTCGGACAGGGGCGGCAATCAGCCCCAGCATTTT. Protein: CASISDRGGNQPQHF.

Only a few counts were recorded for this clonotype. V usage is TRBV5-1 and J usage is TRBJ2-3, with TRBD2 matching over 11 bases. Germline values: CDR1 SGHRS, CDR2 YFSETQ. CDR3 length: 18 residues. V lost 4 bases and J lost 3; bases outside the gene matches: 13. CDR3 sequence reads: CASSLVASGRRGTDTQYF. The CDR3 coding sequence is TGCGCCAGCAGCCTGGTCGCTAGCGGGAGGAGGGGGACAGATACGCAGTATTTT.